This TCR beta chain appears in the sequencing data of a study of T cells in Graves' hyperthyroidism and ophthalmopathy. Study summary: At initial diagnosis, before any treatment had begun, peripheral blood was obtained. Study results and caveats: Blood also carried most thyroid clonotypes expanded above 0.001.

Hyperthyroidism patients were newly diagnosed, had disease duration under 2 months, and were aged 18 to 65 years. Uncontrolled infection, other autoimmune disease, pregnancy and lactation each barred patients from inclusion. This clonotype was seen only a few times. The antigen remains undetermined. Amplified TCR beta CDR3 regions derived from RNA transcripts. Using the HTBI primer set, a first-round RT-PCR was run on the TCR CDR3. TCRdb independently ran MiXCR on the multiplex PCR reads; one entry per CDR3 protein. The sample consists of around 250,000 distinct CDR3 sequences, roughly 15% of them appearing once. Per germline, CDR1 MDHEN and CDR2 SYDVKM. V shed 5 bases, J shed 3 bases, and the junction held 5 bases outside the gene matches. This CDR3 contains 15 residues.

The source material was blood. The J gene is TRBJ1-4, the V gene TRBV28; 8 nucleotides agree with TRBD1. This TCR came from a woman in her 40s with Graves' hyperthyroidism that later progressed to Graves' ophthalmopathy. The CDR3 protein is CASSPGTGPNEKLFF. The CDR3 bases are TGTGCCAGCAGTCCCGGGACAGGACCTAATGAAAAACTGTTTTTT.